The 3 T cell receptor beta chains reported below all come from one sample, sequenced in a study of blood T cell repertoires in COVID-19. Sequencing was performed with immunoSEQ multiplex PCR; in TCRdb, only in-frame clones are kept and a portion is missing. The sample records 140,000 or so clones, roughly 89% being singletons. Material: peripheral blood. Every receptor here comes from a woman between 50 and 59 years old with acute or convalescent COVID-19.

The chain joins TRBV19 to TRBJ2-5, with D hard to call. CDR1 LNHDA and CDR2 SQIVND come from the germline V gene (reference sequence). This CDR3 is 10 amino acids long. V lost 8 bases to trimming and J lost 4 bases, with 5 bases between them. The CDR3 reads CASGRETQYF. CDR3 DNA: TGTGCCAGTGGCCGAGAGACCCAGTACTTC.

Written as DNA, the CDR3 is TGTGCCAGCAGCGTAGAAGCGGTGTCTGGGGAGCTGTTTTTT. Translating it yields CASSVEAVSGELFF. The chain couples TRBV9 to TRBJ2-2; possible D gene TRBD2, 5 bases. The germline V and J ends were trimmed by 0 bases and 8 bases, with 11 bases remaining between them. The CDR3 sequence is 14 residues long. CDR1 is SGDLS, CDR2 YYNGEE, per germline.

This clone was found a few times. The chain recombines TRBV9 with TRBJ2-1; 7 nucleotides agree with TRBD2. The V segment lost 0 bases and the J segment 3 bases; nucleotides outside the gene matches: 3. CDR1 is SGDLS, CDR2 YYNGEE, per germline. This CDR3 spans 15 amino acids. CDR3 DNA sequence: TGTGCCAGCAGCGTAGATGGGGGGGTCTACAATGAGCAGTTCTTC. Translation gives CASSVDGGVYNEQFF.